Below, 27 T cell receptor beta chains from the same sample are listed, as sequenced in a study of metastatic and nonmetastatic thyroid tumors. TCRdb re-clonotyped the PCR reads via MiXCR. This sample yields about 47,000 clones, of which about 22% are seen a single time; more than 3% belongs to the top ten. All patients reached thyroid surgery having received no treatment beforehand. The specimen sequenced was blood. These receptors all stem from a male donor with papillary thyroid cancer or a benign thyroid nodule (not recorded which). Some clones in this sample may be carry-over from other donors' samples.

At least ten counts were recorded for this clone. The chain combines TRBV7-6 with TRBJ1-6; tentatively, D is TRBD1 (6 bases). The germline V gene encodes CDR1 SGHVS and CDR2 FNYEAQ. V was trimmed by 2 bases and J by 7 bases, leaving 12 bases between them. The CDR3 extends over 15 amino acids. The CDR3 region is CASSLMGQGNSPLHF. In nucleotides, the CDR3 is TGTGCCAGCAGCTTAATGGGCCAGGGGAATTCACCCCTCCACTTT.

This clone was seen at least ten times. The rearrangement joins TRBV6-1 to TRBJ2-3; 9 nucleotides match TRBD2. Germline assignment: CDR1 MNHNS and CDR2 SASEGT. CDR3 length: 17 residues. Germline trimming cut 3 bases from V and 3 bases from J; bases unmatched to any gene: 10. The CDR3 spells CASSERGAGGPTDTQYF. The CDR3, as DNA: TGTGCCAGCAGTGAGAGGGGGGCGGGAGGGCCGACAGATACGCAGTATTTT.

At least ten counts were recorded for this clone. The rearrangement joins TRBV7-9 to TRBJ1-1; 7 bases match TRBD1. CDR1 is SEHNR and CDR2 is FQNEAQ in the germline V gene (reference sequence). The J segment lost 4 bases and the V segment lost 6 bases, leaving 5 bases of the junction unmatched. The CDR3 length is 13 residues. The CDR3 region is CASSFTGATEAFF. In nucleotides, the CDR3 is TGTGCCAGCAGTTTTACAGGGGCCACTGAAGCTTTCTTT.

The gene calls are TRBV6-1 and TRBJ2-1, with 9 bases identical to TRBD1. CDR3 size: 16 residues. V dropped 6 bases and J dropped 4; count of bases not matched to a gene: 10. The V gene's germline CDR1 is MNHNS and CDR2 SASEGT. CDR3: CASSLGTGSTYNEQFF. The CDR3 DNA sequence: TGTGCCAGCAGCCTCGGGACAGGGTCTACTTACAATGAGCAGTTCTTC.

V usage is TRBV7-9 and J usage is TRBJ1-2, with 8 nucleotides matching TRBD1. J gave up 4 bases and V 5 bases, and 9 bases lay outside the gene matches. This CDR3 comprises 15 residues. Germline V gene data show CDR1 as SEHNR and CDR2 as FQNEAQ (reference sequence). The CDR3 protein is CASSAQGVRLYGYTF. The CDR3 DNA reads as TGTGCCAGCAGCGCACAGGGGGTACGCCTCTATGGCTACACCTTC.

This clone was seen at least ten times. The genes are TRBV6-1 and TRBJ1-2, with D maybe TRBD1 (5 bases). This CDR3 is 13 amino acids long. The V end was cut by 1 base, the J end by 7 bases, with 10 bases between. Germline CDR1 is MNHNS and CDR2 is SASEGT. The CDR3 sequence: CASSEEGVSGYTF. CDR3 in DNA: TGTGCCAGCAGTGAAGAAGGGGTTAGTGGCTACACCTTC.

In its sample, this clone was seen many times. The V call is TRBV10-3, the J call TRBJ2-3, with TRBD2 identical over 11 bases. The CDR3 loop spans 15 amino acids. Germline-derived CDR1 and CDR2 are ENHRY and SYGVKD. Losses at the gene ends were 9 bases for V and 6 bases for J; bases not matched to a gene: 11. The CDR3 protein is CAIGSGRALGDTQYF. DNA for the CDR3: TGTGCCATTGGTAGCGGGAGGGCCCTGGGGGATACGCAGTATTTT.

This clone was counted ten times or more. The CDR3: CASSLWGAVDTQYF. CDR3 coding DNA: TGTGCCAGCAGCTTATGGGGGGCTGTAGATACGCAGTATTTT. The gene calls are TRBV7-2 and TRBJ2-3, with D possibly called TRBD1 or TRBD2 (6 bases each). The germline V gene has CDR1 SGHTA and CDR2 FQGNSA. Deletions cut 2 bases from V and 5 bases from J, with 11 bases between. This CDR3 is built from 14 residues. The full variable domain, in which reference TRBV7-2 and TRBJ2-3 provide the parts outside the CDR3, is GAGVSQSPSNKVTEKGKDVELRCDPISGHTALYWYRQSLGQGLEFLIYFQGNSAPDKSGLPSDRFSAERTGGSVSTLTIQRTQQEDSAVYLCASSLWGAVDTQYFGPGTRLTVL.

This clone was counted at least ten times. With a much larger clone just one base away, this may be a read error. The sample holds other DNA sequences that translate to the same CDR3. The CDR3 region has the DNA TGCGCCAGCTCCCGGGACGGATTTAACTATGGCTACACCTTC. Its protein is CASSRDGFNYGYTF. V is TRBV19 and J is TRBJ1-2, with D possibly being TRBD1 (5 bases). Germline CDR1 LNHDA, CDR2 SQIVND (reference sequence). The CDR3 sequence is 14 residues long.

In this sample, this clone turned up many times. This chain connects TRBV12-3 or TRBV12-4 to TRBJ1-6; 8 bases agree with TRBD1. V dropped 6 bases and J dropped 7; count of bases not matched to a gene: 11. The CDR3 consists of 16 residues. The CDR3 bases are TGTGCCAGCAGCTCCCCCTCGACAGGGGAAAATTCACCCCTCCACTTT. It specifies CASSSPSTGENSPLHF.

By share, this clone ranks as medium-sized. The gene calls are TRBV15 and TRBJ2-7; the D is unclear. The CDR3 has 15 residues. The V end lost 1 base, the J end lost 1 base, and 11 bases lay between the germline ends. Germline CDR1 reads LNHNV; CDR2 reads YYDKDF (reference sequence). The CDR3 protein is CATSRVKQPSYEQYF. DNA of the CDR3: TGTGCCACCAGCAGAGTAAAACAGCCGTCCTACGAGCAGTACTTC.

Notes on this clone: The germline gene is not matched at one end of the junction; a read error may be the cause. The V and J genes are TRBV11-1 and TRBJ1-3; no reliable D call. Germline V gene data show CDR1 as SGHAT and CDR2 as FQDESV (reference sequence). This CDR3 comprises 11 residues. CDR3 coding DNA: TGTGCCAGCAGAATTGGAAAAACCATATATTTT. This codes for CASRIGKTIYF.

This clone has a count of ten or more. The rearrangement links TRBV2 to TRBJ2-7; 7 bases fit TRBD1. Germline values: CDR1 SNHLY, CDR2 FYNNEI. V lost 4 bases, J lost 2 bases, and 5 bases stayed unmatched. The CDR3 is 14 amino acids. This CDR3 reads CASSVTGVPYEQYF. The CDR3 coding sequence is TGTGCCAGCAGTGTCACAGGGGTCCCCTACGAGCAGTACTTC. Variable domain in full (rest from reference TRBV2 and TRBJ2-7): EPEVTQTPSHQVTQMGQEVILRCVPISNHLYFYWYRQILGQKVEFLVSFYNNEISEKSEIFDDQFSVERPDGSNFTLKIRSTKLEDSAMYFCASSVTGVPYEQYFGPGTRLTVT.

This chain uses TRBV6-1 with TRBJ1-2; D uncertain. Germline CDR1 MNHNS, CDR2 SASEGT. With 6 bases removed from V and 4 bases from J, the gap between germline ends came to 15 bases. This CDR3 contains 14 residues. CDR3 sequence reads: CASSPPSGIYGYTF. In nucleotides, the CDR3 is TGTGCCAGCAGCCCCCCCTCCGGGATCTATGGCTACACCTTC.

This clone was seen many times. The chain couples TRBV7-2 to TRBJ2-5, with 7 positions matching TRBD2. From germline, CDR1 is SGHTA and CDR2 FQGNSA. J lost 5 bases, V lost 5 bases, and 8 bases had no gene match. The CDR3 runs to 14 residues. Here the CDR3 DNA reads TGTGCCAGCAGCCGTGGGGGGGAGGGGGAGACCCAGTACTTC. Protein: CASSRGGEGETQYF. Combining the CDR3 with reference TRBV7-2 and TRBJ2-5 gives the whole variable domain GAGVSQSPSNKVTEKGKDVELRCDPISGHTALYWYRQSLGQGLEFLIYFQGNSAPDKSGLPSDRFSAERTGGSVSTLTIQRTQQEDSAVYLCASSRGGEGETQYFGPGTRLLVL.

The V and J genes are TRBV9 and TRBJ2-7, with a possible D match to TRBD2 (6 bases). The V gene's germline CDR1 is SGDLS and CDR2 YYNGEE. The CDR3 covers 13 residues. The V end was cut by 5 bases, the J end by 3 bases, with 12 bases between. CDR3 DNA sequence: TGTGCCAGCAGGGAGGGAGTAGGCTACGAGCAGTACTTC. This codes for CASREGVGYEQYF.

The chain employs TRBV7-3 and TRBJ2-6; 7 bases are shared with TRBD1. This CDR3 contains 15 residues. Germline V CDR1 and CDR2: SGHTA, FQGTGA. Trimming took 5 bases from V and 0 from J; bases not matched to a gene: 1. The CDR3 DNA reads as TGTGCCAGCAGCGGACAGGTCTCTGGGGCCAACGTCCTGACTTTC. It codes for CASSGQVSGANVLTF.

Note on this clone: At one boundary the junction diverges from the germline segment, which might be a read error. This chain joins TRBV6-4 and TRBJ2-1; the D call may be TRBD1 or TRBD2 (6 bases each). From germline, CDR1 is MRHNA and CDR2 SNTAGT. The CDR3 totals 13 residues. CDR3 residues: CASSERGEGEHFF. CDR3 nucleotide sequence: TGTGCCAGCAGTGAAAGGGGGGAAGGTGAGCATTTCTTC.

This chain connects TRBV13 to TRBJ2-7; TRBD2 matches at 12 bases. This CDR3 contains 14 residues. V shed 5 bases and J 6 bases; nucleotides not matched to a gene: 5. Per germline, CDR1 PRHDT and CDR2 FYEKMQ (reference sequence). The CDR3 spells CASSPRLAGVEQYF. The CDR3 coding sequence is TGTGCCAGCAGCCCACGACTAGCGGGAGTCGAGCAGTACTTC.

This clone was found many times. The CDR3 DNA is TGTGCCAGCAGCGTAGAACCCCGCAGGGGGCAGTATTTT. This sequence encodes CASSVEPRRGQYF. This rearrangement joins TRBV9 to TRBJ2-3; weak D call: TRBD1 (6 bases). This CDR3 has 13 residues. Trimming pared 0 bases from V and 11 bases from J, leaving 13 bases between. Germline V gene data show CDR1 as SGDLS and CDR2 as YYNGEE.

This clone was seen ten or more times. The chain carries TRBV6-4 and TRBJ2-1; TRBD2 matches 9 bases. Losses at the gene ends were 0 bases for V and 6 bases for J; bases not matched to a gene: 0. The germline gives CDR1 MRHNA, CDR2 SNTAGT. This CDR3 has 14 residues. The CDR3 is CASSDSSGSNEQFF. The CDR3 DNA reads as TGTGCCAGCAGTGACTCTAGCGGGAGCAATGAGCAGTTCTTC.

The V call is TRBV5-1, the J call TRBJ2-3; D unclear. Germline values: CDR1 SGHRS, CDR2 YFSETQ. Trimming took off 4 bases at V and 2 bases at J, with 11 bases between the two ends. There are 14 residues in the CDR3. CDR3 loop: CASSPASVTDTQYF. For the CDR3, the DNA is TGCGCCAGCAGCCCGGCCAGCGTCACAGATACGCAGTATTTT.

This clone was detected ten times or more. The V call is TRBV5-4, the J call TRBJ2-1; no clear D gene. Germline assignment: CDR1 SGHNT and CDR2 YYREEE (reference sequence). The CDR3 totals 11 residues. V gave up 4 bases and J gave up 11 bases, with 10 bases separating them. The CDR3, as DNA: TGTGCCAGCAGCGTGCAGTCAAAGCAGTTCTTC. This encodes CASSVQSKQFF.

This clone was found many times. This sequence joins TRBV19 and TRBJ1-3; 9 bases line up with TRBD1. The V segment lost 3 bases and the J segment 4 bases; nucleotides outside the gene matches: 4. The CDR3 has 15 amino acids. The germline CDR1 and CDR2 sequences are LNHDA and SQIVND (reference sequence). Here the CDR3 reads CASSIRTGVGNTIYF. CDR3 in DNA: TGTGCCAGTAGTATTAGGACAGGGGTAGGAAACACCATATATTTT.

The rearrangement uses TRBV20-1 and TRBJ2-2, with 11 bases matching TRBD2. V lost 3 bases and J lost 2; bases outside the gene matches: 2. CDR1 and CDR2 (germline): DFQATT, SNEGSKA (reference sequence). CDR3 size: 15 residues. The CDR3 nucleotides are TGCAGTGCTAGGGGACTAGCGGATAACACCGGGGAGCTGTTTTTT. Protein sequence: CSARGLADNTGELFF.

The gene calls are TRBV18 and TRBJ2-5; 10 nucleotides line up with TRBD2. Germline CDR1 is KGHSH and CDR2 is LQKENI. This CDR3 comprises 14 residues. The V segment lost 1 base and the J segment 4 bases; nucleotides outside the gene matches: 0. The CDR3 sequence: CASSPLAGGETQYF. The DNA of the CDR3 is TGTGCCAGCTCACCACTAGCGGGAGGAGAGACCCAGTACTTC. The full variable domain, rest sourced from reference TRBV18 and TRBJ2-5, is NAGVMQNPRHLVRRRGQEARLRCSPMKGHSHVYWYRQLPEEGLKFMVYLQKENIIDESGMPKERFSAEFPKEGPSILRIQQVVRGDSAAYFCASSPLAGGETQYFGPGTRLLVL.

This clone was observed at least ten times. A read error may explain this, as a much larger clone is one base away. The chain combines TRBV2 with TRBJ2-1; tentatively, D is TRBD1 or TRBD2 (5 bases each). CDR3 length equals 12 residues. Germline V lookup: CDR1 SNHLY, CDR2 FYNNEI. The ends were cut back, 6 bases at V and 14 bases at J, with 17 bases in the middle. The CDR3 DNA sequence: TGTGCCAGCAGCCTTATCCGGGGCAGGGAGTTCTTC. Translating gives CASSLIRGREFF.